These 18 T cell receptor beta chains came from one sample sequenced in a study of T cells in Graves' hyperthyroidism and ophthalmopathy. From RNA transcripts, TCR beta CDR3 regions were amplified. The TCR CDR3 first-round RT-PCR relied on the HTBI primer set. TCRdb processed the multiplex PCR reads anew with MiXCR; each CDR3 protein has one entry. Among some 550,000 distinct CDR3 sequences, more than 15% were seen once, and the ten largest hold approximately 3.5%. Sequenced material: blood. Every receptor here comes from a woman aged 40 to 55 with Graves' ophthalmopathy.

The CDR3 DNA sequence: TGTGCCAGCAGCTTAGTCCACGGGTGGACTAGCGGGACCTCCGATACCGAGCAGTACTTC. Translation gives CASSLVHGWTSGTSDTEQYF. The gene calls are TRBV7-9 and TRBJ2-7; 12 positions agree with TRBD2. The V gene's germline CDR1 is SEHNR and CDR2 FQNEAQ (reference sequence). The CDR3 is made up of 20 amino acids. With V trimmed by 1 base and J by 6 bases, 19 bases remained unmatched.

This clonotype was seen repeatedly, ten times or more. CDR3 sequence reads: CATSSVPMGGYTF. Here the CDR3 DNA reads TGTGCCACCTCGTCGGTCCCGATGGGCGGCTACACCTTC. This rearrangement joins TRBV5-5 to TRBJ1-2; D is undetermined. This CDR3 comprises 13 residues. The germline gives CDR1 SGHKS, CDR2 YYEKEE (reference sequence). Trimming shortened V by 9 bases and J by 8 bases, and 20 bases separated the two germline ends.

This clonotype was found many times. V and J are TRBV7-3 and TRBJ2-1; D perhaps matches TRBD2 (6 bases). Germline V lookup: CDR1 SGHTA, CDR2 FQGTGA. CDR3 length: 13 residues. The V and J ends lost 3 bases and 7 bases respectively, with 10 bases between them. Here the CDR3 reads CASSLTSLNEQFF. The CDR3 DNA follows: TGTGCCAGCAGCTTGACTAGTCTAAATGAGCAGTTCTTC.

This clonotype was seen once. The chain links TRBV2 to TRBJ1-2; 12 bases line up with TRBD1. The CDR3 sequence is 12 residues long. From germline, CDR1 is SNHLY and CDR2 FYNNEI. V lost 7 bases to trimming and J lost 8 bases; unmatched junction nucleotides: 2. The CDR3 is CASTGTGGGYTF. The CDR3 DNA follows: TGTGCCAGCACTGGGACAGGGGGCGGCTACACCTTC. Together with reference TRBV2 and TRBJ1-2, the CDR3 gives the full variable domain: EPEVTQTPSHQVTQMGQEVILRCVPISNHLYFYWYRQILGQKVEFLVSFYNNEISEKSEIFDDQFSVERPDGSNFTLKIRSTKLEDSAMYFCASTGTGGGYTFGSGTRLTVV.

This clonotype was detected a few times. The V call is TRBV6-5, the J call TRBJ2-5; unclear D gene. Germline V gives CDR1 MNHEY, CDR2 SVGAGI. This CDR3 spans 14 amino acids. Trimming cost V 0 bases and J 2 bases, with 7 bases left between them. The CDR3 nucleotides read TGTGCCAGCAGTTACTCGAAAGGACAAGAGACCCAGTACTTC. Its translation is CASSYSKGQETQYF.

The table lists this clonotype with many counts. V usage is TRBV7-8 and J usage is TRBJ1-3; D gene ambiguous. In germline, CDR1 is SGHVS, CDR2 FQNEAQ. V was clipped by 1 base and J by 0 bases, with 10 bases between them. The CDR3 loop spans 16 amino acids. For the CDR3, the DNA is TGTGCCAGCAGCTTAGATTATAGGAGCTCTGGAAACACCATATATTTT. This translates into CASSLDYRSSGNTIYF.

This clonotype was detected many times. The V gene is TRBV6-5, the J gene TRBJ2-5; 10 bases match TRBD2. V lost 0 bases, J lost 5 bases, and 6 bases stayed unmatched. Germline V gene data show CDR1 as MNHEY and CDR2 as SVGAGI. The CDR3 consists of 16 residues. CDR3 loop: CASSYSSGRARETQYF. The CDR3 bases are TGTGCCAGCAGTTACTCGAGCGGGAGGGCCCGTGAGACCCAGTACTTC.

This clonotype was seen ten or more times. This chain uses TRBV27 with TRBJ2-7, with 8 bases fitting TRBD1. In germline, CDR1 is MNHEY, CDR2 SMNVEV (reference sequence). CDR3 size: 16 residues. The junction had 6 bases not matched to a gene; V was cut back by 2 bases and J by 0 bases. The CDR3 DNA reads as TGTGCCAGCAGTTTACCGGACAGGGACAACTCCTACGAGCAGTACTTC. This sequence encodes CASSLPDRDNSYEQYF.

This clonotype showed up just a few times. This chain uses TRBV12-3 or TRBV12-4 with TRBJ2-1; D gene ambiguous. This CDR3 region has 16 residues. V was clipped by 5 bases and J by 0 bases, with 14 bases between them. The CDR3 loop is CASSGDRARSYNEQFF. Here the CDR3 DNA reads TGTGCCAGCAGTGGGGATAGAGCGCGCTCCTACAATGAGCAGTTCTTC.

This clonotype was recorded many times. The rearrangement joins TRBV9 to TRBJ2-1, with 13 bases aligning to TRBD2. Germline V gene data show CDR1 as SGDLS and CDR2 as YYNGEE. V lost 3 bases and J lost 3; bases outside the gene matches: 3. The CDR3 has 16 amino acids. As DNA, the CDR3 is TGTGCCAGCAGCGAAGGACTAGCGGGAGACTACAATGAGCAGTTCTTC. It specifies CASSEGLAGDYNEQFF.

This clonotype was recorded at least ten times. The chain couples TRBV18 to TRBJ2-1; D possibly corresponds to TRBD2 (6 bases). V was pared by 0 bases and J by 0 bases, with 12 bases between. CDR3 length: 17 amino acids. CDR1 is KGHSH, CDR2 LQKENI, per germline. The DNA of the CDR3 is TGTGCCAGCTCACCACCCTTCCGGGGGAGCTCCTACAATGAGCAGTTCTTC. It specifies CASSPPFRGSSYNEQFF.

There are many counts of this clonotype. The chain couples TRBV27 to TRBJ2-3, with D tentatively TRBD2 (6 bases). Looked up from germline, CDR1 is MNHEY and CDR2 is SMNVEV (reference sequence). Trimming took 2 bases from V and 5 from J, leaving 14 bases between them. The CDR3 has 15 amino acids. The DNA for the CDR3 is TGTGCCAGCAGTTTACAATTGGGGAGGATAGATACGCAGTATTTT. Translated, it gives CASSLQLGRIDTQYF.

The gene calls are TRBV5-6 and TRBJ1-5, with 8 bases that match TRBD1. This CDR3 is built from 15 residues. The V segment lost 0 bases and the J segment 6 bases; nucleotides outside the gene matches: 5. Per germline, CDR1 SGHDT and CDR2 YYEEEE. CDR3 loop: CASSLGQGMGQPQHF. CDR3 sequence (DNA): TGTGCCAGCAGCTTGGGACAGGGGATGGGTCAGCCCCAGCATTTT.

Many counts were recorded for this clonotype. In DNA, the CDR3 is TGTGCCAGCAGCTTAGCGGGACGAGGGGACGAGCAGTACTTC. This encodes CASSLAGRGDEQYF. The chain couples TRBV7-9 to TRBJ2-7, with D perhaps TRBD1 or TRBD2 (5 bases each). Trimming removed 0 bases from V and 5 bases from J, with 11 bases in between. Germline V gene lookup returns CDR1 SEHNR and CDR2 FQNEAQ (reference sequence). CDR3 length: 14 residues.

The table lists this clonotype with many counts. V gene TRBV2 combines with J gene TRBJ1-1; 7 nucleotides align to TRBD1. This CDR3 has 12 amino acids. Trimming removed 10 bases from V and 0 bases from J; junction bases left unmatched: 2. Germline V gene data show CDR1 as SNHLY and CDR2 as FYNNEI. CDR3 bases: TGTGCCATGGGACAGATGAACACTGAAGCTTTCTTT. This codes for CAMGQMNTEAFF. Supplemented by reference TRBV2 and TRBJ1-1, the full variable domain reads EPEVTQTPSHQVTQMGQEVILRCVPISNHLYFYWYRQILGQKVEFLVSFYNNEISEKSEIFDDQFSVERPDGSNFTLKIRSTKLEDSAMYFCAMGQMNTEAFFGQGTRLTVV.

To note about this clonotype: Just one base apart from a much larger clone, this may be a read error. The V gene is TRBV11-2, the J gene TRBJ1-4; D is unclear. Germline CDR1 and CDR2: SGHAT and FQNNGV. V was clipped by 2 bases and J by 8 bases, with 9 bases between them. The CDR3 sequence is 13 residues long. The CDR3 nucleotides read TGTGCCAGCAGCTTATGGTGGCGAGAAAAACTGTTTTTT. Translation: CASSLWWREKLFF.

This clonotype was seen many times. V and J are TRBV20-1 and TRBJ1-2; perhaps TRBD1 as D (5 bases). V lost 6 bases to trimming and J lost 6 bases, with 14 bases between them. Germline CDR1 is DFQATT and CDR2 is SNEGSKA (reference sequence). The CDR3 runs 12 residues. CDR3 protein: CSAAAGGNGYTF. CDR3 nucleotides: TGCAGTGCCGCGGCCGGGGGAAATGGCTACACCTTC.

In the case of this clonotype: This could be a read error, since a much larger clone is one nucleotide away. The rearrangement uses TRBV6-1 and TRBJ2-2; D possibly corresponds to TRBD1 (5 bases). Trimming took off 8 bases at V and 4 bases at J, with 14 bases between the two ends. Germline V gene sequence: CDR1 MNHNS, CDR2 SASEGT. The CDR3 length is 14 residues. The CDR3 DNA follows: TGTGCCAGCTGGGAAATCAGGGTCACCGGGGAGCTGTTTTTT. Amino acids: CASWEIRVTGELFF.